The 16 T cell receptor beta chains given below trace back to one sample, sequenced in a study of shared clonotypes between healthy human individuals. The data were produced by immunoSEQ multiplex PCR, yet TCRdb's version contains in-frame clones alone and is incomplete. The sample gives more than 2,000,000 clones, roughly nine tenths of which show up once; over 0.12% is in the top ten. Sample: naive CD4+ T cells sorted from blood. The sample's subset: CD45RA+ positively selected. All receptors derive from a man between 18 and 35 years old in good health.

The table lists this clone with a count of one. CDR3 sequence reads: CASSLSGRSYEQYF. The CDR3 nucleotides are TGTGCCAGCTCACTAAGCGGGAGGTCTTACGAGCAGTACTTC. This chain uses TRBV18 with TRBJ2-7; 9 bases map to TRBD2. This CDR3 is 14 amino acids long. CDR1 KGHSH and CDR2 LQKENI come from the germline V gene. Trimming cost V 4 bases and J 4 bases; bases outside gene matches: 5. Full variable domain (remainder filled in from reference TRBV18 and TRBJ2-7): NAGVMQNPRHLVRRRGQEARLRCSPMKGHSHVYWYRQLPEEGLKFMVYLQKENIIDESGMPKERFSAEFPKEGPSILRIQQVVRGDSAAYFCASSLSGRSYEQYFGPGTRLTVT.

The chain is built from TRBV7-2 and TRBJ2-2; no reliable D call. V was cut by 1 base and J by 1 base, with 7 bases left in between. CDR1 SGHTA and CDR2 FQGNSA come from the germline V gene. The CDR3 consists of 15 residues. Written as DNA, the CDR3 is TGTGCCAGCAGCTTAGATACACGGAACACCGGGGAGCTGTTTTTT. Translation gives CASSLDTRNTGELFF. Drawing the rest from reference TRBV7-2 and TRBJ2-2, the complete variable domain is GAGVSQSPSNKVTEKGKDVELRCDPISGHTALYWYRQSLGQGLEFLIYFQGNSAPDKSGLPSDRFSAERTGGSVSTLTIQRTQQEDSAVYLCASSLDTRNTGELFFGEGSRLTVL.

This chain connects TRBV5-1 to TRBJ2-3; D is undetermined. The CDR3 consists of 15 residues. V dropped 2 bases and J dropped 3 bases, with 13 bases sitting between them. Per germline, CDR1 SGHRS and CDR2 YFSETQ. CDR3 DNA sequence: TGCGCCAGCAGCTTTACCCGTGACGGTACAGATACGCAGTATTTT. Its protein is CASSFTRDGTDTQYF.

This sequence joins TRBV27 and TRBJ2-1; TRBD2 aligns across 8 bases. The CDR3 sequence is 15 residues long. The germline V gene has CDR1 MNHEY and CDR2 SMNVEV (reference sequence). Trimming took 2 bases from V and 7 from J; bases not matched to a gene: 7. The CDR3 nucleotides read TGTGCCAGCAGTTTAATAAGCGGGAGACGGAATGAGCAGTTCTTC. Its protein is CASSLISGRRNEQFF.

The rearrangement uses TRBV18 and TRBJ2-3; TRBD2 aligns across 8 bases. Germline CDR1 KGHSH, CDR2 LQKENI. This CDR3 comprises 16 residues. J was trimmed by 2 bases and V by 4 bases; bases with no gene match: 8. The CDR3 DNA sequence: TGTGCCAGCTCACTTCAGGCAGCGGGAGCCACAGATACGCAGTATTTT. Translation: CASSLQAAGATDTQYF.

This sequence joins TRBV21-1 and TRBJ2-7; the table assigns TRBD1, which was not confirmed against the DNA. TRBV21-1 is designated a pseudogene. The CDR3 spans 15 residues. The CDR3 DNA sequence: TGTGCCAGCAGCACCACAGGGGACAGTTCCTACGAGCAGTACTTC. Its translation: CASSTTGDSSYEQYF.

The chain links TRBV14 to TRBJ1-3, with D unresolved. V lost 1 base, J lost 0 bases, and 10 bases lay in between. Looked up from germline, CDR1 is SGHDN and CDR2 is FVKESK. This CDR3 spans 16 amino acids. CDR3 sequence: CASSQGGSLSGNTIYF. The CDR3 nucleotides read TGTGCCAGCAGCCAAGGAGGCAGTCTCTCTGGAAACACCATATATTTT.

V usage is TRBV6-5 and J usage is TRBJ2-3; D unclear. This CDR3 comprises 14 residues. Between the trimmed V and J ends, which lost 5 bases and 13 bases, there was a span of 22 bases. Germline V lookup: CDR1 MNHEY, CDR2 SVGAGI. The CDR3 reads CASSRDPSSQSEYF. Written as DNA, the CDR3 is TGTGCCAGCAGTCGCGACCCGTCGAGCCAGAGCGAGTATTTT.

This clone was recorded only once. The CDR3 loop is CAWSADRESYEQYF. In nucleotides, the CDR3 is TGTGCCTGGAGTGCGGACAGAGAATCCTACGAGCAGTACTTC. This chain links TRBV30 with TRBJ2-7; weak D call: TRBD1 (6 bases). Between the trimmed V and J ends, which lost 1 base and 1 base, there was a span of 11 bases. CDR3 length: 14 amino acids. Germline V lookup: CDR1 GTSNPN, CDR2 SVGIG (reference sequence).

This chain links TRBV6-1 with TRBJ2-1; 10 nucleotides match TRBD2. Per the germline V gene, CDR1 is MNHNS and CDR2 is SASEGT. Trimming removed 1 base from V and 9 bases from J; junction bases left unmatched: 12. CDR3 length: 17 amino acids. CDR3 nucleotides: TGTGCCAGCAGTGAAGTCCGAAGAGGAGCGGGAGGGCCTGAGCAGTTCTTC. It codes for CASSEVRRGAGGPEQFF.

The CDR3 reads CASSPIGRPDTQYF. The CDR3 bases are TGTGCCAGCTCACCTATCGGCCGACCAGATACGCAGTATTTT. The V gene is TRBV18, the J gene TRBJ2-3; D not certain. Germline V gives CDR1 KGHSH, CDR2 LQKENI. The CDR3 is 14 amino acids. Trimming took 3 bases from V and 4 from J, leaving 11 bases between them.

V is TRBV2 and J is TRBJ2-1, with 13 positions matching TRBD2. Germline CDR1 is SNHLY and CDR2 is FYNNEI. After removal of 4 bases from V and 6 bases from J, the junction contained 6 bases not matched to a gene. The CDR3 runs 16 residues. The CDR3 spells CASSATGLAGSNEQFF. The CDR3 DNA sequence: TGTGCCAGCAGTGCTACGGGACTAGCGGGGTCCAATGAGCAGTTCTTC.

V is TRBV18 and J is TRBJ2-1; D perhaps matches TRBD1 (6 bases). Germline lookup yields CDR1 KGHSH and CDR2 LQKENI. The CDR3 runs to 16 residues. Trimming left V 3 bases short and J 9 bases short, with 21 bases between. CDR3 DNA: TGTGCCAGCTCACCCACAGGGTCCAGCTTTCGCGGTGAGCAGTTCTTC. Translating gives CASSPTGSSFRGEQFF. Full variable domain (outside the CDR3, taken from reference TRBV18 and TRBJ2-1): NAGVMQNPRHLVRRRGQEARLRCSPMKGHSHVYWYRQLPEEGLKFMVYLQKENIIDESGMPKERFSAEFPKEGPSILRIQQVVRGDSAAYFCASSPTGSSFRGEQFFGPGTRLTVL.

This clone showed up just once. This rearrangement joins TRBV7-2 to TRBJ2-7, with TRBD1 as a possible D gene (6 bases). Germline loops: CDR1 SGHTA, CDR2 FQGNSA. V lost 3 bases to trimming and J lost 2 bases, with 17 bases between them. The CDR3 contains 16 residues. The CDR3, as DNA: TGTGCCAGCAGCTTCTTCATCTGGGGGCAACCCTACGAGCAGTACTTC. This codes for CASSFFIWGQPYEQYF.

The chain is built from TRBV18 and TRBJ2-5; 15 bases line up with TRBD2. The CDR3 covers 16 residues. The J segment lost 3 bases and the V segment lost 7 bases, leaving 6 bases of the junction unmatched. CDR1 and CDR2 from the germline V gene are KGHSH and LQKENI. As DNA, the CDR3 is TGTGCCAGCTTCTGGACTAGCGGGGGGGCCGAAGAGACCCAGTACTTC. Translation: CASFWTSGGAEETQYF.

Points on this clone: Other DNA sequences from this sample encode an identical CDR3 as well. V and J are TRBV27 and TRBJ2-7; D ambiguous. Trimming took 0 bases from V and 0 from J, leaving 3 bases between them. CDR1 MNHEY and CDR2 SMNVEV come from the germline V gene (reference sequence). CDR3 length equals 13 residues. In DNA, the CDR3 is TGTGCCAGCAGTTTATCGAACTCCTACGAGCAGTACTTC. It encodes CASSLSNSYEQYF.